This T cell receptor beta chain was identified in a study of T-cell reconstitution after alpha-beta-depleted transplantation in children. This clonotype was seen more than once but under ten times. V was pared by 5 bases and J by 3 bases, with 16 bases between. Germline loops: CDR1 SGHTA, CDR2 FQGTGA. The CDR3 extends over 16 amino acids. Preparation of the TCRbeta library involved a method that used unique molecular identifiers. From the PCR reads, TCRdb called clonotypes with MiXCR, one entry per CDR3 protein. The sample consists of hundreds of thousands of distinct CDR3 sequences, approximately 16% of them appearing once.

The chain couples TRBV7-3 to TRBJ2-2; no definite D call. The sequences come from PBMCs from the stem cell graft donor, collected from the stem cell graft. The clonotype originates from a human donor who donated a stem cell graft to a child with acute myeloid leukemia. In DNA form, the CDR3 reads TGTGCCAGCAGCCAATCGGCAGATGCTGACACCGGGGAGCTGTTTTTT. This codes for CASSQSADADTGELFF.